This TCR beta chain was identified in a study of vaccination and CD4 T cells after COVID-19. Study details: Post-COVID samples had a sampling time that fell a median 101 days after diagnosis (range 35 to 161).

To note about this clonotype: Antigen unknown.

Described treatment: roughly nine-day PBMC culture with coronavirus spike peptide pools or control peptides (ViraFEST assay). The unexposed donor gave CD4+ T cells before the COVID-19 pandemic (2011-2018). Oncomine TCR Beta short-read sequencing was applied to DNA from cultured CD4+ T cells. TCRdb re-called the PCR reads with MiXCR, one entry per CDR3 protein. The sample contains over 5,500 distinct CDR3 sequences, around half of which appear only once. V was pared by 3 bases and J by 9 bases, with 5 bases between. CDR1 and CDR2 from the germline V gene are KGHDR and SFDVKD. This CDR3 is 11 amino acids long.

The sequencing input was CD4+ T cells from blood, cultured in vitro. The sequence derives from a human donor in good health. The chain uses TRBV24-1 and TRBJ2-1; D not resolved. CDR3 DNA: TGTGCCACCAGTGATGTTGGTGAGCAGTTCTTC. This sequence encodes CATSDVGEQFF.